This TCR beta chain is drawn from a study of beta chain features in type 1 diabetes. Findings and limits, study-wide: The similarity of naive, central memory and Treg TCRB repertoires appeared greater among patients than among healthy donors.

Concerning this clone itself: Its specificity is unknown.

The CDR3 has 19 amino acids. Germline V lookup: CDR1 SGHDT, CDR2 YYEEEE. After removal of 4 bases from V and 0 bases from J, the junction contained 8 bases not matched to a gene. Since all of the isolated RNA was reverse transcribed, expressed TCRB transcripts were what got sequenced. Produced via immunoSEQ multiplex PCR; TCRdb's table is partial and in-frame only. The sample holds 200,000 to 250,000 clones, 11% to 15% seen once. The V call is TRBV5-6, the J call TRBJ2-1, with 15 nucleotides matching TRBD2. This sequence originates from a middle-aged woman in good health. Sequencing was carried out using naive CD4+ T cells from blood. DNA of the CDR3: TGTGCCAGCAGCCTAGGACTAGCGGGGGGGTTAAGCTCCTACAATGAGCAGTTCTTC. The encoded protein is CASSLGLAGGLSSYNEQFF. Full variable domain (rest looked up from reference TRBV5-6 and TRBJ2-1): DAGVTQSPTHLIKTRGQQVTLRCSPKSGHDTVSWYQQALGQGPQFIFQYYEEEERQRGNFPDRFSGHQFPNYSSELNVNALLLGDSALYLCASSLGLAGGLSSYNEQFFGPGTRLTVL.